This TCR beta chain was sequenced for a study of a mutant IDH1 vaccine in newly diagnosed glioma. In the study overall: Patients were given eight vaccinations, scheduled in weeks 1, 3, 5, 7, 11, 15, 19 and 23. Vaccination began 4-6 weeks post radiotherapy alone, or with temozolomide cycles. Former treatment meant radiotherapy, temozolomide, or both; the majority had gotten both.

Trimming took 7 bases from V and 4 from J; bases not matched to a gene: 11. CDR1 and CDR2 (germline): ENHRY, SYGVKD. CDR3 size: 15 residues. With regard to this clone: The antigen is undetermined.

As to time point: week 23, last vaccination. Vaccinated patients received 300 ug of mutant IDH1 20-mer peptide per dose, with topical imiquimod. Generated by immunoSEQ multiplex PCR, the TCRdb table keeps only in-frame clones and is missing some. The sample holds tens of thousands of clones; approximately 85% are singletons and the top ten take 0.6% to 0.95%. The chain joins TRBV10-3 to TRBJ1-1; 8 positions agree with TRBD1. The source is a woman aged 45-59 years with glioma. Here the sequenced sample was PBMCs, taken from a glioma patient whose treatment included an IDH1 peptide vaccine. CDR3 protein: CAIMDRVDLGTEAFF. Written as DNA, the CDR3 is TGTGCCATCATGGACAGGGTCGATTTAGGCACTGAAGCTTTCTTT.